The TCR beta chain under discussion was sequenced for a study of shared clonotypes between healthy human individuals. Across the whole study: Three plates were used per donor for CD4 naive, three for CD4 memory, two for CD8 naive and one for CD8 memory. Study-wide findings and caveats: Generation probability values for non-shared clonotypes were lower than those for clonotypes shared by all four donors.

This CDR3 has 18 residues. Per the germline V gene, CDR1 is LNHDA and CDR2 is SQIVND (reference sequence). Germline trimming cut 5 bases from V and 4 bases from J; bases unmatched to any gene: 12. Generated by immunoSEQ multiplex PCR, the TCRdb table keeps only in-frame clones and is missing some. The sample carries about 1.1 million clones, around 78% recorded once. This clone was detected only a few times. Its antigen is currently unknown. The sequencing input was memory CD4+ T cells from PBMCs. Described subset: CD45RA-negative fraction. The receptor was isolated from a man aged 18 to 30 in good health. Some clones in this sample may be carry-over from other donors' samples. V is TRBV19 and J is TRBJ2-3, with 13 bases identical to TRBD2. The CDR3 DNA sequence: TGTGCCAGTAGTCTACCCCCAACTAGCGGGAGGGGAGCAGATACGCAGTATTTT. This sequence encodes CASSLPPTSGRGADTQYF.